The T cell receptor beta chain described here comes from a study of early T cells in non-severe SARS-CoV-2 infection (dated by TCRdb to 2020 to 2023). Regarding the research as a whole: Because TCR sequencing relied on bulk RNA taken from unsorted whole blood, pairing of alpha and beta chains was not possible.

On the study overall, not on this receptor specifically: VDJdb matching was skewed toward anti-spike CD8 responses, so virus-specific expansions were likely underestimated and private and CD4 specificities were missed.

Libraries were constructed by 5' RACE. Data came from a NextSeq 500. To correct for sequencing error and PCR bias, the TCR library protocol tagged individual cDNA molecules with unique molecular identifiers. Sequencing covered both TCR alpha and beta chains, and within each sample the abundances of alpha and beta sequences were tightly co-correlated. As for the authors' bioinformatics: V gene, J gene and CDR3 annotation of TCR sequences was performed with Decombinator V4. TCRs were defined as expanded if a significant change between any two time points was detected under a Poisson model with p below 0.0001. Abundances of TCRs were expressed as counts per million after normalisation to the total number of TCRs sequenced in each sample. VDJdb, accessed 1 November 2021, was searched for CMV, EBV and SARS-CoV-2 annotated TCRs, with TCRs annotated for multiple antigens excluded. TCRdb reworked the public reads: Q25 trimming with fastp, MiXCR clone assembly, productive beta chains retained. All rows with the same CDR3 protein become a single entry with the most common DNA and genes. What appears here as the V and J calls and clone size reflects TCRdb's work, not the paper's. This sample gives 68,000 or so distinct CDR3 sequences in total; about a tenth of them show up just once. Of the sample, around 6.1% falls within the top ten clones.

This clonotype was seen repeatedly, ten times or more. This receptor's antigen is unknown. No clone much larger than this one lies a single base away; base qualities are absent. This was a case-control study nested in a cohort of healthcare workers in London, UK, who had nasopharyngeal swab PCR tests and blood samples taken every week. Healthcare workers were recruited during the week of the UK lockdown, between 23 and 31 March 2020, and followed weekly for up to 16 weeks. The sequenced sample was whole blood. This TCR was sampled from an adult who was a healthcare worker with PCR-confirmed SARS-CoV-2 infection or an uninfected control (not recorded which).

The DNA is as follows: TGTGCCAGCAGTTTACGCGGGGAGCTGTTTTTT. Its protein product is CASSLRGELFF. The chain couples TRBV28 to TRBJ2-2; the D gene assignment is ambiguous. Cut back by 2 bases and 7 bases, the V and J ends lie 2 bases apart. The CDR3 has 11 amino acids, counting the end cysteine and phenylalanine. The DNA shown is the 33-base CDR3, in frame from base 1. From a lookup of the germline V gene, CDR1 and CDR2 are MDHEN and SYDVKM.